This TCR beta chain was identified during a study of T cells in localized non-small cell lung cancer. General observations from the study: Uninvolved neighboring lung showed the greatest T cell clonality, exceeding tumor. A median of roughly 57 clones ranked among the top 100 in tumor appeared in adjacent lung. Sequencing, confined to only one tumor region, leaves heterogeneity possible. Higher adjacent-lung clonality was associated with shorter survival.

This clone occurred a few times. Its antigen is still unknown. Generated by immunoSEQ multiplex PCR, the TCRdb table keeps only in-frame clones and is missing some. The table lists 40,000 to 55,000 clones, roughly 75% of them singletons. This receptor was obtained from a woman aged 40 to 75 with stage II lung adenocarcinoma. This specimen consisted of PBMCs, obtained before any cancer treatment.

The CDR3 sequence is CASSSGRCGSNQPQHF. As DNA, the CDR3 is TGTGCCAGCAGTTCCGGACGGTGTGGGTCCAATCAGCCCCAGCATTTT. J is TRBJ1-5 and V is TRBV6-8; D is undetermined. CDR1 and CDR2 from the germline V gene are MNHGY and SAAAGT. CDR3 length: 16 residues. V lost 4 bases, J lost 3 bases, and 16 bases lay in between.